The 23 T cell receptor beta chains below come from one sample, sequenced in a study of PD-L1 blockade in urothelial cancer. Time point specified: peripheral blood 6 weeks after treatment start. The repertoire was sequenced with immunoSEQ multiplex PCR; TCRdb's copy has only in-frame clones and lacks some. The table lists about 30,000 clones, about 89% of them singletons. Sequencing was performed on PBMCs, taken around atezolizumab (anti-PD-L1) treatment. The source is an elderly man with urothelial cancer.

The V and J genes are TRBV5-4 and TRBJ2-3, with 9 bases matching TRBD1. Germline V gene lookup returns CDR1 SGHNT and CDR2 YYREEE (reference sequence). The CDR3 spans 16 residues. V was clipped by 4 bases and J by 2 bases; unmatched bases: 8. Written as DNA, the CDR3 is TGTGCCAGCAGCCCCCGGGACAGGGAAGACACAGATACGCAGTATTTT. Its protein product is CASSPRDREDTDTQYF.

The chain links TRBV27 to TRBJ1-2, with a tentative D call TRBD1 (5 bases). V lost 4 bases and J lost 3, with 21 bases in between. CDR1 and CDR2 from the germline V gene are MNHEY and SMNVEV (reference sequence). This CDR3 region has 17 residues. Here the CDR3 reads CASSSTHTRGDHYGYTF. The DNA for the CDR3 is TGTGCCAGCAGTTCCACGCATACACGGGGGGATCACTATGGCTACACCTTC.

A single count supports this clone. The chain employs TRBV29-1 and TRBJ2-3, with D possibly TRBD2 on 6 matching bases. Germline V CDR1 and CDR2: SQVTM, ANQGSEA. The V and J ends lost 4 bases and 7 bases respectively, with 15 bases between them. This CDR3 region has 13 residues. CDR3 nucleotide sequence: TGCAGCGTTGTTCCGGGGGACGCGAATACGCAGTATTTT. Protein sequence: CSVVPGDANTQYF.

Notes on this clone: Other DNA sequences in this sample translate to the same CDR3. The chain has TRBV19 and TRBJ1-1; D not certain. The CDR3 is 13 amino acids. Trimming left V 6 bases short and J 0 bases short, with 8 bases between. The germline gives CDR1 LNHDA, CDR2 SQIVND (reference sequence). CDR3 sequence (DNA): TGTGCCAGTAGCCCCGGGGTGAACACTGAAGCTTTCTTT. Protein product: CASSPGVNTEAFF.

The chain has TRBV14 and TRBJ1-1; tentatively, D is TRBD1 (6 bases). Deletions cut 4 bases from V and 3 bases from J, with 12 bases between. Germline lookup yields CDR1 SGHDN and CDR2 FVKESK. The CDR3 spans 14 residues. The CDR3 coding sequence is TGTGCCAGCAGCCGAAGGGGGGGGGACACTGAAGCTTTCTTT. Protein: CASSRRGGDTEAFF. The full variable domain, with the rest looked up from reference TRBV14 and TRBJ1-1, is EAGVTQFPSHSVIEKGQTVTLRCDPISGHDNLYWYRRVMGKEIKFLLHFVKESKQDESGMPNNRFLAERTGGTYSTLKVQPAELEDSGVYFCASSRRGGDTEAFFGQGTRLTVV.

This clone occurred a few times. The V gene is TRBV5-6, the J gene TRBJ1-1; unclear D gene. Germline CDR1 SGHDT, CDR2 YYEEEE. The CDR3 sequence is 16 residues long. Trimming took 4 bases from V and 0 from J, leaving 16 bases between them. The CDR3 sequence is CASSEIRGRMNTEAFF. The CDR3 DNA is TGTGCCAGCAGCGAAATCCGGGGTCGAATGAACACTGAAGCTTTCTTT.

The chain recombines TRBV7-9 with TRBJ1-1; D gene ambiguous. The germline gives CDR1 SEHNR, CDR2 FQNEAQ (reference sequence). The length of the CDR3 is 12 residues. V was cut by 5 bases and J by 3 bases, with 7 bases left in between. The CDR3 nucleotides are TGTGCCAGCAGCCTTACAGACACTGAAGCTTTCTTT. Its protein is CASSLTDTEAFF.

The rearrangement links TRBV4-1 to TRBJ2-7; tentatively, D is TRBD1 (6 bases). Germline V gives CDR1 MGHRA, CDR2 YSYEKL. This CDR3 contains 15 residues. The V end lost 0 bases, the J end lost 3 bases, and 12 bases lay between the germline ends. The CDR3 nucleotides read TGCGCCAGCAGCCAAGACGTCAGGGGATACTACGAGCAGTACTTC. It specifies CASSQDVRGYYEQYF.

The chain carries TRBV6-1 and TRBJ2-7; 9 nucleotides agree with TRBD1. V lost 6 bases and J lost 6; bases outside the gene matches: 9. CDR1 and CDR2 from the germline V gene are MNHNS and SASEGT. The CDR3 runs to 14 residues. CDR3 bases: TGTGCCAGCAGATTTCCGGGACAGGGTACCGAGCAGTACTTC. Translating gives CASRFPGQGTEQYF.

This clone appeared a few times. The CDR3 DNA reads TGTGCCAGCACATCTAGCGGGAGCCCAGCAGATACGCAGTATTTT. Translating it yields CASTSSGSPADTQYF. V is TRBV6-6 and J is TRBJ2-3, with 10 positions matching TRBD2. The CDR3 runs to 15 residues. CDR1 and CDR2 (germline): MNHNY, SVGAGI (reference sequence). Trimming took 7 bases from V and 4 from J; bases not matched to a gene: 8.

V usage is TRBV28 and J usage is TRBJ1-4; the D is unclear. The V end lost 4 bases, the J end lost 5 bases, and 14 bases lay between the germline ends. Germline V gene sequence: CDR1 MDHEN, CDR2 SYDVKM. The CDR3 has 15 residues. The CDR3 region has the DNA TGTGCCAGCAGTTCCCCCAGCGGCCAAAATGAAAAACTGTTTTTT. It is translated as CASSSPSGQNEKLFF.

The rearrangement uses TRBV2 and TRBJ2-1; possibly TRBD1 for D (6 bases). Germline CDR1 and CDR2: SNHLY and FYNNEI. The CDR3 is 15 amino acids. The ends were cut back, 6 bases at V and 3 bases at J, with 15 bases in the middle. The CDR3 is CASSPPGQLYNEQFF. In DNA, the CDR3 is TGTGCCAGCAGCCCCCCCGGACAGCTCTACAATGAGCAGTTCTTC.

The chain is built from TRBV6-5 and TRBJ1-1; 9 positions agree with TRBD1. The germline V gene has CDR1 MNHEY and CDR2 SVGAGI. This CDR3 has 14 residues. The trim removed 4 bases at V and 5 bases at J, leaving 5 bases unmatched. CDR3 sequence reads: CASSSGQGWTEAFF. CDR3 nucleotide sequence: TGTGCCAGCAGTTCGGGACAGGGATGGACTGAAGCTTTCTTT.

This clone was detected only a few times. The chain carries TRBV5-6 and TRBJ2-2, with TRBD1 matching over 7 bases. The CDR3 spans 16 residues. Trimming removed 4 bases from V and 9 bases from J; junction bases left unmatched: 15. Per the germline V gene, CDR1 is SGHDT and CDR2 is YYEEEE. Here the CDR3 reads CASSKGAHPTARELFF. CDR3 nucleotide sequence: TGTGCCAGCAGCAAGGGGGCGCACCCAACTGCGCGGGAGCTGTTTTTT.

By proportion, this clone is large. One end of the junction is discordant with germline, which a read error may explain. The chain combines TRBV5-1 with TRBJ1-2; perhaps TRBD1 as D (5 bases). Germline CDR1 SGHRS, CDR2 YFSETQ. The CDR3 runs 15 residues. The CDR3, as DNA: TGCGCCAGCAGCTTGGCAGGGTGGCCTAATTATGGCTACACCTTC. It encodes CASSLAGWPNYGYTF.

This chain connects TRBV11-2 to TRBJ2-2; D is perhaps TRBD2 (5 bases). The CDR3 has 14 amino acids. In germline, CDR1 is SGHAT, CDR2 FQNNGV. The V gene lost 4 bases and the J gene lost 5 bases, with 11 bases spanning the gap. The CDR3 DNA sequence: TGTGCCAGCAGCTCGGGGATTGGGACCGGGGAGCTGTTTTTT. This translates into CASSSGIGTGELFF.

In DNA, the CDR3 is TGTGCCAGCAGGGGCGAGACCATGAACACTGAAGCTTTCTTT. Translation: CASRGETMNTEAFF. The chain recombines TRBV6-5 with TRBJ1-1; no clear D gene. The length of the CDR3 is 14 residues. Trimming left V 6 bases short and J 0 bases short, with 11 bases between. Germline V gene sequence: CDR1 MNHEY, CDR2 SVGAGI.

The V call is TRBV5-5, the J call TRBJ2-5; TRBD2 matches at 8 bases. Losses at the gene ends were 4 bases for V and 1 base for J; bases not matched to a gene: 9. Germline lookup yields CDR1 SGHKS and CDR2 YYEKEE (reference sequence). The CDR3 is 16 amino acids. CDR3 protein: CASSPTALAGQETQYF. DNA of the CDR3: TGTGCCAGCAGCCCGACAGCTCTAGCGGGCCAAGAGACCCAGTACTTC.

The chain is built from TRBV5-1 and TRBJ2-3, with 9 positions matching TRBD2. Per germline, CDR1 SGHRS and CDR2 YFSETQ. The CDR3 has 15 residues. With V trimmed by 0 bases and J by 5 bases, 4 bases remained unmatched. CDR3 in amino acids: CASSLVAGVGDTQYF. The CDR3 DNA reads TGCGCCAGCAGCTTGGTAGCGGGAGTAGGAGATACGCAGTATTTT.

V gene TRBV7-7 combines with J gene TRBJ2-1; D unclear. Germline lookup yields CDR1 SSHAT and CDR2 FNYEAQ (reference sequence). V lost 9 bases and J 0 bases, leaving 9 bases between the germline ends. The CDR3 has 13 residues. In DNA, the CDR3 is TGTGCCAGTTCGTCCAGCTCCTACAATGAGCAGTTCTTC. It specifies CASSSSSYNEQFF.

The chain couples TRBV4-2 to TRBJ2-3; D uncertain. The CDR3 contains 13 residues. V lost 5 bases, J lost 4 bases, and 10 bases lay in between. The germline V gene encodes CDR1 LGHNA and CDR2 YNFKEQ. The DNA of the CDR3 is TGTGCCAGCAGCTTAGTCTATGCAGATACGCAGTATTTT. It translates to CASSLVYADTQYF.

The chain combines TRBV5-1 with TRBJ2-2; 10 positions agree with TRBD1. The germline V gene has CDR1 SGHRS and CDR2 YFSETQ. V shed 4 bases and J 5 bases; nucleotides not matched to a gene: 5. This CDR3 comprises 15 residues. The CDR3 is CASSTGQGGTGELFF. The DNA of the CDR3 is TGCGCCAGCAGCACTGGACAGGGGGGGACCGGGGAGCTGTTTTTT.

This chain uses TRBV19 with TRBJ2-7, with TRBD1 matching over 7 bases. J was trimmed by 0 bases and V by 7 bases; bases with no gene match: 3. Germline CDR1 is LNHDA and CDR2 is SQIVND (reference sequence). This CDR3 is built from 13 residues. The CDR3 sequence is CASKGQISYEQYF. DNA of the CDR3: TGTGCCAGTAAGGGACAGATCTCCTACGAGCAGTACTTC.